This TCR beta chain was obtained from a study of identical twins. Germline assignment: CDR1 SGHRS and CDR2 YFSETQ. The V and J ends lost 2 bases and 4 bases, in that order; junction bases with no gene match: 8. The CDR3 spans 15 residues. Each cDNA held unique molecular identifiers, and template switching gave it a universal primer site. TCRdb fed the 5' RACE reads into MiXCR, producing one record per CDR3 protein. The table has just under 650,000 distinct CDR3 sequences, roughly 7.1% seen once. Findings and caveats of the study: Researchers reported excess low generation probability among twin-shared out-of-frame alpha sequences. Invariant MAIT and iNKT cells could partly confound zero-insertion analyses.

This clonotype was observed a handful of times. Its antigen is not identified. These data also featured in a second study, about yellow fever vaccine responses in identical twins.

The TCR originated in a woman aged 18-29 years in good health. Material: PBMCs. This chain connects TRBV5-1 to TRBJ2-5; 7 nucleotides agree with TRBD1. The CDR3 coding sequence is TGCGCCAGCAGCTTTTACACAGGGGAAGGAGAGACCCAGTACTTC. Translating gives CASSFYTGEGETQYF.